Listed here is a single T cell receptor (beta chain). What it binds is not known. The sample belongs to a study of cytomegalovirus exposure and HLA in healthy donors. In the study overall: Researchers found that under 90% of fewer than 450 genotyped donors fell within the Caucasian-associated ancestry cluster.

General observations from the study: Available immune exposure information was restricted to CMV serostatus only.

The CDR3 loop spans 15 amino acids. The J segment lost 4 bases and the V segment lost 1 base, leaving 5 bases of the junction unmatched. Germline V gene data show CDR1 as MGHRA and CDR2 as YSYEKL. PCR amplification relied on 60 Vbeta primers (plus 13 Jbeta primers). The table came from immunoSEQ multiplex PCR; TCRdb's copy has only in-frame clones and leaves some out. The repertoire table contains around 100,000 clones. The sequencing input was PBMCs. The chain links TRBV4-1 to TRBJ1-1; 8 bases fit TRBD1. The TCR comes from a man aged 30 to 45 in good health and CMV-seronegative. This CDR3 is CASSQGTGLGTEAFF. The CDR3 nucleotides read TGCGCCAGCAGCCAAGGGACAGGGCTTGGCACTGAAGCTTTCTTT.